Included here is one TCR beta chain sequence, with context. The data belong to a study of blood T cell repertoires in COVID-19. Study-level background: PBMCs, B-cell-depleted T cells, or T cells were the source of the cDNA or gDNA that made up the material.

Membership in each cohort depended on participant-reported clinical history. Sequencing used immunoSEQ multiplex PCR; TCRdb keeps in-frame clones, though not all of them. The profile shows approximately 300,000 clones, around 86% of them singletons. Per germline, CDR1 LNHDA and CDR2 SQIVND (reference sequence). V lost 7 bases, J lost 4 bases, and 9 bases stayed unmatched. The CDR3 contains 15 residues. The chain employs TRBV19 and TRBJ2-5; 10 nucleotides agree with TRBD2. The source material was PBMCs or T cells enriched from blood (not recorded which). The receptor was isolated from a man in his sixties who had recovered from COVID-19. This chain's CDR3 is CASKVEREGLETQYF. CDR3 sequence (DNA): TGTGCCAGTAAGGTTGAGCGGGAGGGCTTAGAGACCCAGTACTTC.